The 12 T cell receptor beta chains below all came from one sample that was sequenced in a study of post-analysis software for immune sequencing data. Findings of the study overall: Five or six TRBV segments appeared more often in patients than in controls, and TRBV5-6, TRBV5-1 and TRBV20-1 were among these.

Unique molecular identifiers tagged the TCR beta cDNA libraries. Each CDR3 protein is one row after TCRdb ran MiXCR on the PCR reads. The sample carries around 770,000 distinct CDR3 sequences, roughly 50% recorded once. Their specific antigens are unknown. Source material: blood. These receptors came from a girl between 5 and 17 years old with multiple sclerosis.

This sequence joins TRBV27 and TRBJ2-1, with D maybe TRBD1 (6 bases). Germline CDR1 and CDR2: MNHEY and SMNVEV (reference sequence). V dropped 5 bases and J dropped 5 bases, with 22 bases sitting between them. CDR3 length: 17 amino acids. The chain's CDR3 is CASSQWAGTRDNNEQFF. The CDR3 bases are TGTGCCAGCAGTCAGTGGGCCGGGACACGCGACAACAATGAGCAGTTCTTC.

The CDR3 here is CSARPQSGETQYF. CDR3 DNA: TGCAGTGCCCGCCCACAAAGCGGAGAGACCCAGTACTTC. The rearrangement joins TRBV20-1 to TRBJ2-5; TRBD2 might be the D (5 bases). The CDR3 extends over 13 amino acids. Germline-derived CDR1 and CDR2 are DFQATT and SNEGSKA (reference sequence). V lost 6 bases and J lost 4, with 15 bases in between.

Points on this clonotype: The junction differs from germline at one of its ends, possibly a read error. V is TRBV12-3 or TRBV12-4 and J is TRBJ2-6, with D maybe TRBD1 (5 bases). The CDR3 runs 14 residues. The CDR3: CASILGDGANVLTF. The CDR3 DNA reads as TGTGCCAGCATTTTAGGGGATGGGGCCAACGTCCTGACTTTC.

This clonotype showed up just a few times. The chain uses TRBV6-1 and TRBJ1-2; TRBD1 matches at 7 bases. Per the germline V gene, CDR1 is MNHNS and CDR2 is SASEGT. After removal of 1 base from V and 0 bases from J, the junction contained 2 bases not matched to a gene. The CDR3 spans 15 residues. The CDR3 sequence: CASSEGTGPNYGYTF. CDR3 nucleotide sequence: TGTGCCAGCAGTGAAGGGACAGGACCTAACTATGGCTACACCTTC.

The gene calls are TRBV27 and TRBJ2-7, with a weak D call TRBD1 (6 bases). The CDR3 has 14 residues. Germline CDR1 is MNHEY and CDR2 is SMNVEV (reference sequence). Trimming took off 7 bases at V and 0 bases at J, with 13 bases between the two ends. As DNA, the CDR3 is TGTGCCAGCACTCACGACAGGAGCTCCTACGAGCAGTACTTC. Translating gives CASTHDRSSYEQYF.

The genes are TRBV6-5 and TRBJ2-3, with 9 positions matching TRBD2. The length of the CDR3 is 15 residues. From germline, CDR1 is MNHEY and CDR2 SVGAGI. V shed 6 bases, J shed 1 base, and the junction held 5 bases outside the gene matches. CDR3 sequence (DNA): TGTGCCAGCAGAAACCGCGGGGGGGGCACAGATACGCAGTATTTT. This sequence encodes CASRNRGGGTDTQYF.

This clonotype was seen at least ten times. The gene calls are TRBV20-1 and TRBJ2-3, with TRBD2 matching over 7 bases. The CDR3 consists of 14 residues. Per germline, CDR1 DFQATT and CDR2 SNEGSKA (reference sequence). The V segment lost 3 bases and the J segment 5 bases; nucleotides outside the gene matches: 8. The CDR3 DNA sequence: TGCAGTGCTAGCCCGGGGATAGCGGGAGATACGCAGTATTTT. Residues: CSASPGIAGDTQYF.

The CDR3 sequence is CSAFQKGLAYEQYF. The CDR3 region has the DNA TGCAGTGCTTTCCAAAAGGGACTAGCGTACGAGCAGTACTTC. The chain uses TRBV20-1 and TRBJ2-7; 10 positions match TRBD2. The V gene's germline CDR1 is DFQATT and CDR2 SNEGSKA (reference sequence). The CDR3 covers 14 residues. Losses at the gene ends were 5 bases for V and 4 bases for J; bases not matched to a gene: 8.

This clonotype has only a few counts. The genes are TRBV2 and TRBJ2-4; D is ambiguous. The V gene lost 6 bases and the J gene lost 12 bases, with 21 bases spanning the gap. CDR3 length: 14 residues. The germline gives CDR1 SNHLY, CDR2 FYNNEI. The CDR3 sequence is CASRATGLRGTQYF. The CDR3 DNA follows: TGTGCCAGCAGGGCTACCGGCCTCAGAGGCACTCAGTACTTC.

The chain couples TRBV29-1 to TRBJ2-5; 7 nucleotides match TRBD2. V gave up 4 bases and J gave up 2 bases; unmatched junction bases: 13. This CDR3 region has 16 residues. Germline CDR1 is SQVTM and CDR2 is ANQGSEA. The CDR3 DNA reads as TGCAGCGTTGCCGGATGGGGCGGGAGATGGCAAGAGACCCAGTACTTC. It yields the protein CSVAGWGGRWQETQYF.

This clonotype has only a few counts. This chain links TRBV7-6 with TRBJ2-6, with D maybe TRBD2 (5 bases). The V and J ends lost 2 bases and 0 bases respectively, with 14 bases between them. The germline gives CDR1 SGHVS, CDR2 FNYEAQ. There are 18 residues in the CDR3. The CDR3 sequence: CASSLWSGLSSGANVLTF. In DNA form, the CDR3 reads TGTGCCAGCAGCTTATGGTCAGGACTGAGCTCTGGGGCCAACGTCCTGACTTTC.

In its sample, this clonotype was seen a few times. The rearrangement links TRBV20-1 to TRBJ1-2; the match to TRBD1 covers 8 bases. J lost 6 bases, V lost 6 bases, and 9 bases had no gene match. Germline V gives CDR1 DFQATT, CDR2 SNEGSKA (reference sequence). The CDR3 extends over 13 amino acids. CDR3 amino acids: CSAYNPQGDGYTF. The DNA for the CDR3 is TGCAGTGCGTACAACCCACAGGGGGATGGCTACACCTTC.